Listed below are T cell receptor beta chains from one sample, sequenced in a study of T-cell reconstitution after alpha-beta-depleted transplantation in children. A single record per CDR3 protein comes from TCRdb applying MiXCR to the PCR reads. The profile shows a few hundred thousand distinct CDR3 sequences, approximately 12% of them singletons. Here the sequenced sample was PBMCs from the stem cell graft donor, taken from the stem cell graft. The receptors originated from a human donor who donated a stem cell graft to a child with combined immunodeficiency. Both conserved end residues are part of each CDR3. Fields, in order: V gene, D gene, clone size, J gene, CDR3 protein, CDR3 DNA. D genes are given only for firm matches. A clone size is listed for some rows: how often the clone was seen (once, few, many), or a class if it is expanded.

>TRBV7-2|TRBD1|.|TRBJ1-4
CASSQQGEKLFF
TGTGCCAGCAGCCAACAGGGGGAAAAACTGTTTTTT
>TRBV12-3/TRBV12-4|.|many|TRBJ2-1
CASSSLGEQFF
TGTGCCAGCAGTTCCCTGGGTGAGCAGTTCTTC
>TRBV5-6|TRBD2|few|TRBJ2-2
CASSELAGADTGELFF
TGTGCCAGCAGCGAACTAGCGGGGGCGGACACCGGGGAGCTGTTTTTT
>TRBV6-1|.|.|TRBJ2-7
CASSPSASYEQYF
TGTGCCAGCAGCCCGAGCGCGTCCTACGAGCAGTACTTC
>TRBV3-1|.|.|TRBJ2-7
CASSQRRDSYEQYF
TGTGCCAGCAGCCAAAGGCGGGACTCCTACGAGCAGTACTTC
>TRBV6-5|.|.|TRBJ1-1
CASSYSVMFRGNTEAFF
TGTGCCAGCAGTTACTCGGTGATGTTCCGGGGGAACACTGAAGCTTTCTTT
>TRBV6-4|.|.|TRBJ2-1
CASSGRPGSNEQFF
TGTGCCAGCAGCGGTCGACCCGGCAGCAATGAGCAGTTCTTC
>TRBV12-3/TRBV12-4|.|many|TRBJ1-2
CASSLGGYTF
TGTGCCAGCAGTTTAGGGGGCTACACCTTC
>TRBV12-3/TRBV12-4|.|few|TRBJ2-5
CASTPSAGRQETQYF
TGTGCCAGCACCCCTAGCGCGGGGCGTCAAGAGACCCAGTACTTC
>TRBV6-2/TRBV6-3|.|few|TRBJ2-1
CASSPSGGGEQFF
TGTGCCAGCAGCCCGTCTGGGGGAGGTGAGCAGTTCTTC
>TRBV7-2|TRBD1|.|TRBJ2-7
CASSSTSQGATEQYF
TGTGCCAGCAGCTCAACATCACAGGGGGCGACGGAGCAGTACTTC
>TRBV12-3/TRBV12-4|.|many|TRBJ2-3
CASSWGEDTQYF
TGTGCCAGCAGTTGGGGGGAAGATACGCAGTATTTT
>TRBV6-5|.|few|TRBJ2-3
CASSYRDLVSDTQYF
TGTGCCAGCAGTTACCGGGACTTAGTCTCAGATACGCAGTATTTT
>TRBV18|.|many|TRBJ2-5
CASSPAGAETQYF
TGTGCCAGCTCACCCGCTGGAGCGGAGACCCAGTACTTC
>TRBV7-2|.|.|TRBJ1-5
CASSLMGYSNQPQHF
TGTGCCAGCAGCTTAATGGGATATAGCAATCAGCCCCAGCATTTT
>TRBV2|.|.|TRBJ1-1
CASTVKQDMNTEAFF
TGTGCCAGCACCGTAAAACAGGATATGAACACTGAAGCTTTCTTT
>TRBV12-3/TRBV12-4|.|.|TRBJ2-5
CASSLTLRGRETQYF
TGTGCCAGCAGTTTAACCCTCCGGGGTCGGGAGACCCAGTACTTC
>TRBV25-1|.|many|TRBJ2-1
CASSDRAYNEQFF
TGTGCCAGCAGTGATCGGGCCTACAATGAGCAGTTCTTC
>TRBV4-2|.|few|TRBJ1-2
CASSQDQAGVFYGYTF
TGTGCCAGCAGCCAAGATCAGGCGGGGGTTTTTTATGGCTACACCTTC
>TRBV7-9|.|few|TRBJ2-2
CASSHRGPQNTGELFF
TGTGCCAGCAGCCACCGAGGGCCCCAAAACACCGGGGAGCTGTTTTTT
>TRBV5-6|.|.|TRBJ2-5
CASSLATSVQETQYF
TGTGCCAGCAGCTTGGCCACTTCGGTTCAAGAGACCCAGTACTTC
>TRBV20-1|TRBD2|few|TRBJ2-1
CSARAPGLAGGPF
TGCAGTGCTAGGGCCCCGGGACTAGCTGGTGGTCCCTTC